This T cell receptor beta chain was sequenced during a study of blood T cells in healthy people across ages. CDR3 length equals 9 residues. Donors were healthy Caucasian individuals from Russia aged about 6 to 100. A second about 7 to 11 cycle PCR used barcoded and J-beta primers. Template switching added a 12-random-nucleotide identifier to every cDNA molecule. TCRdb recomputed calls from the 5' RACE reads with MiXCR, one row per CDR3 protein. The data show 1.8 million or so distinct CDR3 sequences, with approximately 39% seen just once and 23% held by the top ten. The table lists this clonotype with a few counts. One junction end disagrees with the germline gene, perhaps due to a read error.

The specimen sequenced was blood. This sequence originates from a human donor in good health. This sequence joins TRBV12-3 or TRBV12-4 and TRBJ1-3; D is ambiguous. This CDR3 is CASIPEQNF. Written as DNA, the CDR3 is TGTGCCAGCATCCCAGAGCAAAATTTT.